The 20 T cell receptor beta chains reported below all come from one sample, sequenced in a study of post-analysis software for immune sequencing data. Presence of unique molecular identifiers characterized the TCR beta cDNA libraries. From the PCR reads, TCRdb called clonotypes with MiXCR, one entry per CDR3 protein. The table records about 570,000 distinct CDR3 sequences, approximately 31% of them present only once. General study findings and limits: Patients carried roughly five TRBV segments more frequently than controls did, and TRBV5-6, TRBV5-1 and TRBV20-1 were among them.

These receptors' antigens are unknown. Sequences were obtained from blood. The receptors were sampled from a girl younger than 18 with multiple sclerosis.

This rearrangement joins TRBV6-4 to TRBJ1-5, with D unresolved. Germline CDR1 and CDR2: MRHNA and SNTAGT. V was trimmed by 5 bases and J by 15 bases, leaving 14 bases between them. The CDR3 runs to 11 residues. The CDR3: CASSSNPVRHF. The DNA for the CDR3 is TGTGCCAGCAGTTCCAACCCGGTGAGGCATTTT.

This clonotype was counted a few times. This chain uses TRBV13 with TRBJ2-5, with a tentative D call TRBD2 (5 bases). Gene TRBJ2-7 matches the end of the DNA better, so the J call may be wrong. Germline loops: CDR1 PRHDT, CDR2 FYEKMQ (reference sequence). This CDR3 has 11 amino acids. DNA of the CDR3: TGTGCCAGCAGTACCCGGGGCGAGCAGTACTTC. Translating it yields CASSTRGEQYF.

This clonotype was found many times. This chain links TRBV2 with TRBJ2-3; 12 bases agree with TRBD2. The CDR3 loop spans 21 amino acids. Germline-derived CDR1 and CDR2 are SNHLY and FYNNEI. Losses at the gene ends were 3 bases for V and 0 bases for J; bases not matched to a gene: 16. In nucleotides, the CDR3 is TGTGCCAGCAGTGAGTCTAGCGGGGGGGTTCCTCCGACGACTAGCACAGATACGCAGTATTTT. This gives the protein CASSESSGGVPPTTSTDTQYF.

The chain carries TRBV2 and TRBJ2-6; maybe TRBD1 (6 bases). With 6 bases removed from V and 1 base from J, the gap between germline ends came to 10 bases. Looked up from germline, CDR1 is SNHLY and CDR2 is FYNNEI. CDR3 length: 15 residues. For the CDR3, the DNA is TGTGCCAGCAGCGAACAGGGTTCTGGGGCCAACGTCCTGACTTTC. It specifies CASSEQGSGANVLTF.

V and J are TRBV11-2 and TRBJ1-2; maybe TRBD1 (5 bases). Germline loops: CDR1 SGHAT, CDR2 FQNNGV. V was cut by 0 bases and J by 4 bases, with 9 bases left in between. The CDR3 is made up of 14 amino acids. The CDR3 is CASSLEQVGYGYTF. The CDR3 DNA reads TGTGCCAGCAGCTTAGAACAGGTTGGCTATGGCTACACCTTC.

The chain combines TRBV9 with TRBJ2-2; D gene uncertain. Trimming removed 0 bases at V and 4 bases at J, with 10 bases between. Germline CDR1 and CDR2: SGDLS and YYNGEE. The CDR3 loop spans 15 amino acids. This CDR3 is CASSVDGRLTGELFF. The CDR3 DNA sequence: TGTGCCAGCAGCGTAGATGGACGGCTCACCGGGGAGCTGTTTTTT.

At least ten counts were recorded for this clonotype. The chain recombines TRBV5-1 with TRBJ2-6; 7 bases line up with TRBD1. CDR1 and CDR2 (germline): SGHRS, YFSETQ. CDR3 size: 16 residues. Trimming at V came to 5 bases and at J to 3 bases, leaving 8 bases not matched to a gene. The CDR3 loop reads CASSLQTGLGANVLTF. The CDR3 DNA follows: TGCGCCAGCAGTTTACAGACAGGGCTTGGGGCCAACGTCCTGACTTTC.

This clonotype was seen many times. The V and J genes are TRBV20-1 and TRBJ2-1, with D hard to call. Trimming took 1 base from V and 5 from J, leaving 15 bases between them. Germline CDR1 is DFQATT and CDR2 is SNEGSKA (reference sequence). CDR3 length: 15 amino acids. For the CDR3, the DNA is TGCAGTGCTAGAGGGTTGAGCGCTGCCGACAATGAGCAGTTCTTC. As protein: CSARGLSAADNEQFF.

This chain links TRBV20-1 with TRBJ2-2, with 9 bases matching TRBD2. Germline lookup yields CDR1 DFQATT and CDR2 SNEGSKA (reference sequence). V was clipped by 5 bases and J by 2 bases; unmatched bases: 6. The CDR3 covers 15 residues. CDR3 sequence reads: CSAGSGGPNTGELFF. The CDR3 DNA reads TGCAGTGCTGGTAGCGGGGGCCCAAACACCGGGGAGCTGTTTTTT.

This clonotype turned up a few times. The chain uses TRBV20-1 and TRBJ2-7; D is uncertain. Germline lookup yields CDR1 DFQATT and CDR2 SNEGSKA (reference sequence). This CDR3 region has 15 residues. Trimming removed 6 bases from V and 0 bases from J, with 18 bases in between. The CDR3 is CSATASTPLSYEQYF. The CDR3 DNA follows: TGCAGTGCCACCGCCTCGACTCCACTCTCCTACGAGCAGTACTTC.

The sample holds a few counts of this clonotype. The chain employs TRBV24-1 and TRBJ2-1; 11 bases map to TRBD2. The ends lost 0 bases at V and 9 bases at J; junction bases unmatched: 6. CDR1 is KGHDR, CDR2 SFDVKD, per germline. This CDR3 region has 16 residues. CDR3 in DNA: TGTGCCACCAGTGATTTGCGTAGCGGGGGGGCGGGTGAGCAGTTCTTC. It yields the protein CATSDLRSGGAGEQFF.

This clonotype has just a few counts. CDR3: CASLRGGGQETQYF. The CDR3 nucleotides read TGTGCCAGTCTCCGGGGGGGCGGACAAGAGACCCAGTACTTC. The V gene is TRBV2, the J gene TRBJ2-5; TRBD2 aligns across 8 bases. V dropped 9 bases and J dropped 2; count of bases not matched to a gene: 8. The CDR3 is 14 residues long. Per germline, CDR1 SNHLY and CDR2 FYNNEI.

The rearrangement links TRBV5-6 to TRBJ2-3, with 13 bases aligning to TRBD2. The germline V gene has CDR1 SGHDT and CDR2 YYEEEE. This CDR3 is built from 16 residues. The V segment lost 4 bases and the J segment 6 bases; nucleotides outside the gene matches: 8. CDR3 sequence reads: CASSASGLAGRDTQYF. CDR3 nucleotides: TGTGCCAGCAGCGCATCGGGACTAGCGGGGAGGGATACGCAGTATTTT.

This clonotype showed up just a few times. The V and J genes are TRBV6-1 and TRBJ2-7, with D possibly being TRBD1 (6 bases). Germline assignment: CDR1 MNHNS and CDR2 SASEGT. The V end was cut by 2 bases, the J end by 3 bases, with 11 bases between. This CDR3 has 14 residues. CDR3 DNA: TGTGCCAGCAGTGAAAGGGGGACGATCTACGAGCAGTACTTC. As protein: CASSERGTIYEQYF.

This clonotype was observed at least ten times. CDR3 sequence (DNA): TGTGCCAGCAGCCCCGGGACAGATCAAGAGACCCAGTACTTC. Translating gives CASSPGTDQETQYF. The chain links TRBV7-8 to TRBJ2-5; 7 bases are a match to TRBD1. J was trimmed by 2 bases and V by 5 bases; bases with no gene match: 5. The CDR3 contains 14 residues. Germline V gives CDR1 SGHVS, CDR2 FQNEAQ.

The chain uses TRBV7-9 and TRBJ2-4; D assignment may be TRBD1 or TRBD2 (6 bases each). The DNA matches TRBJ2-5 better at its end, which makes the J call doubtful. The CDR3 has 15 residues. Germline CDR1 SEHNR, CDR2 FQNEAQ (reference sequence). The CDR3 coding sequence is TGTGCCAGCAGCTTAGCGGGGGGCTTTCGGGAGACCCAGTACTTC. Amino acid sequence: CASSLAGGFRETQYF.

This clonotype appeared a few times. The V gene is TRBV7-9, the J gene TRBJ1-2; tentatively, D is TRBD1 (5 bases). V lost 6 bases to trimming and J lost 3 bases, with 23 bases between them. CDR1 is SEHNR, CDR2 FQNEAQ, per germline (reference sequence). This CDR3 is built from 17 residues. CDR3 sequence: CASSLPGTGHLDYGYTF. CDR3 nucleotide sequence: TGTGCCAGCAGTCTTCCCGGGACGGGCCATTTGGACTATGGCTACACCTTC.

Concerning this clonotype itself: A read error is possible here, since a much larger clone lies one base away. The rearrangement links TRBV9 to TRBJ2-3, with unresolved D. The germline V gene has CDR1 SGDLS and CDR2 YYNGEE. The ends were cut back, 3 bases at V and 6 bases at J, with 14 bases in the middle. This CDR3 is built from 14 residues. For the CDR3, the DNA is TGTGCCAGCAGCGGAGGTGGGTCCCACGATACGCAGTATTTT. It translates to CASSGGGSHDTQYF.

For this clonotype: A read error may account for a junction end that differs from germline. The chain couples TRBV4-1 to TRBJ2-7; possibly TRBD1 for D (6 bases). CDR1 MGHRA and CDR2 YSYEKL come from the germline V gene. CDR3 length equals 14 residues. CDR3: CASSHGTPYYERYF. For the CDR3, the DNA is TGCGCCAGCAGCCACGGGACACCCTACTACGAGCGGTACTTC.

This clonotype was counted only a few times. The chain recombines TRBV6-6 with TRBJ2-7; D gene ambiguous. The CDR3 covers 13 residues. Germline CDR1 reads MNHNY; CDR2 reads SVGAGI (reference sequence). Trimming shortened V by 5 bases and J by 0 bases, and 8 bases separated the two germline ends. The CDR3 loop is CASSIKSSYEQYF. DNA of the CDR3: TGTGCCAGCAGTATCAAGAGCTCCTACGAGCAGTACTTC.